What follows are 22 T cell receptor beta chains derived from one specimen sequenced in a study of T cell changes during pregnancy in multiple sclerosis. The repertoire was sequenced with immunoSEQ multiplex PCR; TCRdb's copy has only in-frame clones and lacks some. The sample has roughly 51,000 clones; about nine tenths are singletons. The sample here was CD4+ T cells from peripheral blood mononuclear cells, taken after pregnancy. Source of these receptors: a female donor in good health, enrolled as a control in a pregnancy study.

The rearrangement links TRBV25-1 to TRBJ1-2; D might be TRBD1 (5 bases). Germline V gene sequence: CDR1 MGHDK, CDR2 SYGVNS. The V and J ends lost 3 bases and 7 bases respectively, with 18 bases between them. This CDR3 has 15 residues. CDR3 residues: CASSESVTAQGGYTF. The CDR3 coding sequence is TGTGCCAGCAGTGAGTCTGTGACAGCCCAGGGTGGCTACACCTTC.

This clone was detected once. The CDR3 DNA follows: TGTGCCAGCAGTGAAGAGTCTGGGGCGGGGGGGCCACATGAGCAGTTCTTC. Protein: CASSEESGAGGPHEQFF. The chain combines TRBV6-1 with TRBJ2-1; the match to TRBD2 covers 9 bases. CDR3 length: 17 amino acids. Germline CDR1 MNHNS, CDR2 SASEGT. V was pared by 1 base and J by 8 bases, with 12 bases of the junction left unmatched.

This clone was seen just once. This sequence joins TRBV7-2 and TRBJ2-3; the match to TRBD2 covers 7 bases. The CDR3 has 14 amino acids. The ends lost 5 bases at V and 2 bases at J; junction bases unmatched: 4. CDR1 is SGHTA and CDR2 is FQGNSA in the germline V gene. CDR3 bases: TGTGCCAGCAGCCCAAGGGACTACACAGATACGCAGTATTTT. Amino acid sequence: CASSPRDYTDTQYF. The variable domain in full, completed from reference TRBV7-2 and TRBJ2-3, reads GAGVSQSPSNKVTEKGKDVELRCDPISGHTALYWYRQSLGQGLEFLIYFQGNSAPDKSGLPSDRFSAERTGGSVSTLTIQRTQQEDSAVYLCASSPRDYTDTQYFGPGTRLTVL.

The chain links TRBV18 to TRBJ1-1; a possible D gene is TRBD1 (6 bases). Trimming shortened V by 5 bases and J by 0 bases, and 19 bases separated the two germline ends. Germline CDR1 KGHSH, CDR2 LQKENI. This CDR3 has 17 residues. In nucleotides, the CDR3 is TGTGCCAGCTCATCATGGCAGGGGAGGGTCCTGAACACTGAAGCTTTCTTT. It translates to CASSSWQGRVLNTEAFF.

The rearrangement joins TRBV6-1 to TRBJ2-1; no definite D call. Germline V CDR1 and CDR2: MNHNS, SASEGT. CDR3 length: 15 residues. V dropped 10 bases and J dropped 0 bases, with 16 bases sitting between them. The chain's CDR3 is CATSFGESSYNEQFF. The DNA for the CDR3 is TGTGCCACTTCGTTCGGAGAAAGCTCCTACAATGAGCAGTTCTTC.

This clone was counted a few times. V and J are TRBV7-9 and TRBJ2-2, with D maybe TRBD1 (5 bases). The germline V gene encodes CDR1 SEHNR and CDR2 FQNEAQ (reference sequence). Trimming stripped 5 bases from V and 6 bases from J, with 10 bases between. The CDR3 runs to 13 residues. This CDR3 reads CASSPQGAGELFF. The CDR3 bases are TGTGCCAGCAGCCCGCAGGGCGCCGGGGAGCTGTTTTTT.

V and J are TRBV18 and TRBJ2-7, with D hard to call. The germline V gene encodes CDR1 KGHSH and CDR2 LQKENI. The V and J ends lost 0 bases and 1 base respectively, with 4 bases between them. There are 13 residues in the CDR3. This CDR3 reads CASSPPSSYEQYF. CDR3 nucleotide sequence: TGTGCCAGCTCACCACCGTCTTCCTACGAGCAGTACTTC.

This chain links TRBV2 with TRBJ2-3; 11 bases are a match to TRBD2. Germline CDR1 is SNHLY and CDR2 is FYNNEI. V gave up 6 bases and J gave up 6 bases; unmatched junction bases: 8. The CDR3 has 15 residues. CDR3: CASSFTSGGGDTQYF. The CDR3 DNA reads as TGTGCCAGCAGCTTCACTAGCGGGGGAGGGGATACGCAGTATTTT.

This chain uses TRBV6-5 with TRBJ1-6, with D maybe TRBD1 (6 bases). Germline CDR1 is MNHEY and CDR2 is SVGAGI. The CDR3 covers 14 residues. V was pared by 4 bases and J by 7 bases, with 11 bases between. This CDR3 is CASSSGGTNSPLHF. DNA of the CDR3: TGTGCCAGCAGTTCTGGGGGCACGAATTCACCCCTCCACTTT.

The chain uses TRBV4-2 and TRBJ2-6; unclear D gene. CDR3 length: 16 residues. Germline loops: CDR1 LGHNA, CDR2 YNFKEQ. Trimming shortened V by 4 bases and J by 1 base, and 11 bases separated the two germline ends. The CDR3 region has the DNA TGTGCCAGCAGCCGGGCAGCAGTATCTGGGGCCAACGTCCTGACTTTC. It codes for CASSRAAVSGANVLTF.

This chain connects TRBV15 to TRBJ2-6, with D tentatively TRBD1 (6 bases). Trimming took 5 bases from V and 4 from J, leaving 12 bases between them. From germline, CDR1 is LNHNV and CDR2 YYDKDF (reference sequence). This CDR3 is 15 amino acids long. For the CDR3, the DNA is TGTGCCACCAGCCGTCGGACAGCGGGGGCCAACGTCCTGACTTTC. Amino acids: CATSRRTAGANVLTF. The variable domain in full, with the rest retrieved from reference TRBV15 and TRBJ2-6, is DAMVIQNPRYQVTQFGKPVTLSCSQTLNHNVMYWYQQKSSQAPKLLFHYYDKDFNNEADTPDNFQSRRPNTSFCFLDIRSPGLGDTAMYLCATSRRTAGANVLTFGAGSRLTVL.

V and J are TRBV5-4 and TRBJ1-2, with 7 positions matching TRBD1. This CDR3 spans 14 amino acids. J gave up 4 bases and V 4 bases, and 7 bases lay outside the gene matches. CDR1 and CDR2 from the germline V gene are SGHNT and YYREEE (reference sequence). CDR3 in DNA: TGTGCCAGCAGCCCCGGTGGGACAGCCTATGGCTACACCTTC. This codes for CASSPGGTAYGYTF. The entire variable domain, with the rest obtained from reference TRBV5-4 and TRBJ1-2, is as follows: ETGVTQSPTHLIKTRGQQVTLRCSSQSGHNTVSWYQQALGQGPQFIFQYYREEENGRGNFPPRFSGLQFPNYSSELNVNALELDDSALYLCASSPGGTAYGYTFGSGTRLTVV.

This chain joins TRBV7-9 and TRBJ2-1, with unresolved D. This CDR3 is built from 13 residues. V lost 7 bases and J 6 bases, leaving 13 bases between the germline ends. Germline CDR1 is SEHNR and CDR2 is FQNEAQ (reference sequence). CDR3 sequence reads: CASTLNGANEQFF. The CDR3 DNA reads TGTGCCAGCACTTTAAACGGTGCCAATGAGCAGTTCTTC.

This clone was seen only once. The chain combines TRBV4-3 with TRBJ2-7, with 9 bases identical to TRBD2. Looked up from germline, CDR1 is LGHNA and CDR2 is YSLEER. Unmatched junction bases numbered 11, after V lost 1 base and J lost 7 bases. CDR3 size: 16 residues. The CDR3 nucleotides read TGCGCCAGCAGCCAAGTCCGGGCTAGCGGGACCCTTGAGCAGTACTTC. This gives the protein CASSQVRASGTLEQYF.

This chain connects TRBV4-3 to TRBJ2-7; 7 positions agree with TRBD1. Germline loops: CDR1 LGHNA, CDR2 YSLEER. The V and J ends lost 0 bases and 0 bases, in that order; junction bases with no gene match: 5. The CDR3 has 16 residues. The CDR3: CASSQDNRDSSYEQYF. CDR3 coding DNA: TGCGCCAGCAGCCAAGATAACCGGGACAGCTCCTACGAGCAGTACTTC.

J is TRBJ1-1 and V is TRBV30; no clear D gene. Germline V gene data show CDR1 as GTSNPN and CDR2 as SVGIG (reference sequence). CDR3 length: 11 residues. The V end lost 6 bases, the J end lost 6 bases, and 11 bases lay between the germline ends. The CDR3 region is CACRSEAEAFF. Here the CDR3 DNA reads TGTGCCTGCCGCTCGGAGGCTGAAGCTTTCTTT.

The chain recombines TRBV4-1 with TRBJ1-1, with 7 nucleotides matching TRBD1. This CDR3 is built from 14 residues. J gave up 4 bases and V 4 bases, and 6 bases lay outside the gene matches. Looked up from germline, CDR1 is MGHRA and CDR2 is YSYEKL. The CDR3 coding sequence is TGCGCCAGCAGCCGACGGGGACAGATCACTGAAGCTTTCTTT. Amino acid sequence: CASSRRGQITEAFF.

The chain joins TRBV4-1 to TRBJ1-2; TRBD1 agrees at 7 bases. This CDR3 contains 17 residues. CDR1 and CDR2 (germline): MGHRA, YSYEKL. V lost 3 bases and J lost 0; bases outside the gene matches: 10. In DNA, the CDR3 is TGCGCCAGCAGCCATTTGACAGGGATGGGGGCTAACTATGGCTACACCTTC. As protein: CASSHLTGMGANYGYTF.

This chain links TRBV10-3 with TRBJ2-5, with 9 bases fitting TRBD2. The CDR3 sequence is 15 residues long. Germline V gene lookup returns CDR1 ENHRY and CDR2 SYGVKD. The junction had 6 bases not matched to a gene; V was cut back by 0 bases and J by 7 bases. The CDR3 here is CAISESTTSGGTQYF. CDR3 DNA: TGTGCCATCAGTGAGTCAACGACTAGCGGTGGGACCCAGTACTTC.

This clone came up once. The chain joins TRBV7-8 to TRBJ2-1, with TRBD2 matching over 9 bases. The CDR3 spans 16 residues. V shed 0 bases, J shed 7 bases, and the junction held 7 bases outside the gene matches. The germline CDR1 and CDR2 sequences are SGHVS and FQNEAQ. CDR3 sequence reads: CASSLAGTSPGNEQFF. CDR3 bases: TGTGCCAGCAGCTTAGCAGGGACTAGCCCTGGGAATGAGCAGTTCTTC.

This chain links TRBV5-1 with TRBJ2-5; the D gene is possibly TRBD2 (6 bases). From germline, CDR1 is SGHRS and CDR2 YFSETQ. The CDR3 spans 15 residues. V was shortened by 4 bases and J by 4 bases, with 17 bases between the two germline ends. CDR3 nucleotide sequence: TGCGCCAGCAGCCCCCTCGCGGGAATGGGAGAGACCCAGTACTTC. It codes for CASSPLAGMGETQYF.

The chain links TRBV28 to TRBJ1-6; tentative D call: TRBD1 (5 bases). The CDR3 length is 14 residues. CDR1 and CDR2 from the germline V gene are MDHEN and SYDVKM. Trimming cost V 7 bases and J 7 bases, with 14 bases left between them. CDR3 DNA sequence: TGTGCCAGCATCGTGCTCGGGGGAAATTCACCCCTCCACTTT. It codes for CASIVLGGNSPLHF.